Each of the 3 T cell receptor beta chains below was sequenced from the same sample in a study of blood T cells in healthy people across ages (dated by TCRdb to about 2015). The library was generated by 5' RACE. Sequencing was performed on an Illumina HiSeq 2500. A second roughly 7 to 11 cycle PCR used a sample-barcoded 5' primer and a J-beta primer mix. TCRdb redid the processing of the public reads, applying fastp at Q25 and MiXCR, and retained in-frame beta chains. CDR3 protein duplicates are merged, each entry listing the most common genes and DNA. Within this sample are hundreds of thousands of distinct CDR3 sequences, with about 54% of them counted one time only. The top ten hold over 30% of the sample. Sequenced input: blood. The source of these receptors is a man in his fifties or sixties in good health.

The chain couples TRBV12-3 or TRBV12-4 to TRBJ1-2; the match to TRBD1 covers 7 bases. V shed 6 bases, J shed 5 bases, and the junction held 9 bases outside the gene matches. The length of the CDR3 is 14 residues. As DNA, the CDR3 is TGTGCCAGCAGAAGAGGGGGCCAGGGATATGGCTACACCTTC. Translation gives CASRRGGQGYGYTF.

This clonotype showed up many times. V usage is TRBV4-1 and J usage is TRBJ2-3; D possibly corresponds to TRBD2 (5 bases). V was cut by 5 bases and J by 3 bases, with 15 bases left in between. The germline V gene has CDR1 MGHRA and CDR2 YSYEKL. This CDR3 spans 15 amino acids. CDR3 amino acids: CASSLVGGGTDTQYF. Here the CDR3 DNA reads TGCGCCAGCAGCTTGGTTGGTGGAGGTACAGATACGCAGTATTTT.

In its sample, this clonotype was seen many times. The rearrangement links TRBV29-1 to TRBJ2-5; 9 nucleotides match TRBD1. Germline CDR1 is SQVTM and CDR2 is ANQGSEA. V lost 0 bases and J lost 8; bases outside the gene matches: 4. This CDR3 comprises 13 residues. CDR3 DNA: TGCAGCGTTGAAGAGGGACAGGGTGAAACCCAGTACTTC. Protein product: CSVEEGQGETQYF.